The present T cell receptor (beta chain) was sequenced within a study of post-analysis software for immune sequencing data. Study results and limitations: Four or five TRBV segments were more frequent in patients than controls; TRBV5-6, TRBV5-1 and TRBV20-1 belonged to this group.

Unique molecular identifiers had been added to the TCR beta cDNA libraries. TCRdb fed the PCR reads into MiXCR, producing one record per CDR3 protein. Of a few hundred thousand distinct CDR3 sequences in the sample, less than 35% are singletons; the top ten hold over 10%. Trimming removed 5 bases at V and 11 bases at J, with 21 bases between. This CDR3 comprises 14 residues. Concerning this clonotype itself: Its specificity is not known.

Sequenced: blood. The gene calls are TRBV12-3 or TRBV12-4 and TRBJ1-1; D perhaps matches TRBD1 (5 bases). The sequence derives from a girl between 10 and 17 years old with multiple sclerosis. CDR3 in amino acids: CASSAHTGLTPAFF. The CDR3, as DNA: TGTGCCAGCAGTGCACATACAGGCCTTACGCCCGCTTTCTTT.